This passage covers 31 T cell receptor beta chains from one sample sequenced in a study of T cell changes during pregnancy in multiple sclerosis. The assay was immunoSEQ multiplex PCR, and TCRdb's table has in-frame clones only and misses some. The sample holds 55,000 to 80,000 clones, approximately 95% seen once. The source material was CD8+ T cells from peripheral blood mononuclear cells, sampled in the second trimester of pregnancy. Receptor source: a female donor with multiple sclerosis, enrolled in a pregnancy study.

The gene calls are TRBV19 and TRBJ2-6, with TRBD1 matching 8 bases. Trimming at V came to 2 bases and at J to 1 base, leaving 7 bases not matched to a gene. The CDR3 spans 18 residues. Germline CDR1 LNHDA, CDR2 SQIVND (reference sequence). CDR3 in DNA: TGTGCCAGTAGTATAATTTGGACAGGGTCTTCTGGGGCCAACGTCCTGACTTTC. Residues: CASSIIWTGSSGANVLTF.

V is TRBV9 and J is TRBJ2-1; 9 bases map to TRBD1. Germline CDR1 and CDR2: SGDLS and YYNGEE. This CDR3 contains 14 residues. After removal of 2 bases from V and 4 bases from J, the junction contained 1 base not matched to a gene. CDR3 residues: CASSVGTGYNEQFF. The CDR3, as DNA: TGTGCCAGCAGCGTCGGGACAGGGTACAATGAGCAGTTCTTC.

As to this clone: The same CDR3 is also encoded by other DNA sequences in this sample. The chain links TRBV9 to TRBJ2-1, with D perhaps TRBD2 (6 bases). The CDR3 loop spans 14 amino acids. Looked up from germline, CDR1 is SGDLS and CDR2 is YYNGEE. V was clipped by 4 bases and J by 7 bases, with 15 bases between them. In nucleotides, the CDR3 is TGTGCCAGCAGCCCCGGGGGTAGCGGTAATGAGCAGTTCTTC. This codes for CASSPGGSGNEQFF.

The chain combines TRBV7-9 with TRBJ2-2, with a weak D call TRBD2 (5 bases). CDR1 is SEHNR and CDR2 is FQNEAQ in the germline V gene (reference sequence). The CDR3 runs 14 residues. Trimming took off 5 bases at V and 5 bases at J, with 12 bases between the two ends. The CDR3 coding sequence is TGTGCCAGCAGCGTATTTAGCGCGACCGGGGAGCTGTTTTTT. Residues: CASSVFSATGELFF.

The rearrangement joins TRBV4-2 to TRBJ1-1; D might be TRBD1 (6 bases). The CDR3 covers 15 residues. Germline V CDR1 and CDR2: LGHNA, YNFKEQ. V was cut by 4 bases and J by 5 bases, with 17 bases left in between. As DNA, the CDR3 is TGTGCCAGCAGCCCGCCCCCAGGGGCTGGGACTGAAGCTTTCTTT. It translates to CASSPPPGAGTEAFF.

The genes are TRBV5-1 and TRBJ2-5; 13 bases map to TRBD2. The CDR3 covers 16 residues. Germline loops: CDR1 SGHRS, CDR2 YFSETQ. V was pared by 4 bases and J by 0 bases, with 3 bases of the junction left unmatched. Here the CDR3 reads CASSPGLAGHQETQYF. The CDR3 DNA is TGCGCCAGCAGCCCGGGACTAGCGGGACACCAAGAGACCCAGTACTTC.

The rearrangement links TRBV7-8 to TRBJ2-7; no reliable D call. The CDR3 spans 14 residues. V gave up 5 bases and J gave up 3 bases, with 14 bases separating them. CDR1 and CDR2 (germline): SGHVS, FQNEAQ. This chain's CDR3 is CASSPTVTNYEQYF. In nucleotides, the CDR3 is TGTGCCAGCAGCCCAACAGTGACAAACTACGAGCAGTACTTC.

The CDR3 reads CASSLGPTGSGELFF. The CDR3 DNA sequence: TGCGCCAGCAGCTTGGGGCCAACCGGGTCCGGGGAGCTGTTTTTT. The V and J genes are TRBV5-1 and TRBJ2-2, with D hard to call. The CDR3 spans 15 residues. Trimming pared 0 bases from V and 6 bases from J, leaving 12 bases between. The germline CDR1 and CDR2 sequences are SGHRS and YFSETQ.

The chain couples TRBV9 to TRBJ2-5, with 11 bases aligning to TRBD1. J lost 5 bases, V lost 5 bases, and 2 bases had no gene match. The V gene's germline CDR1 is SGDLS and CDR2 YYNGEE. CDR3 length: 13 amino acids. The CDR3: CASRGQGGETQYF. For the CDR3, the DNA is TGTGCCAGCAGGGGACAGGGGGGGGAGACCCAGTACTTC.

The chain recombines TRBV6-6 with TRBJ1-1; D uncertain. The CDR3 runs 11 residues. The V gene lost 4 bases and the J gene lost 11 bases, with 11 bases spanning the gap. The germline V gene has CDR1 MNHNY and CDR2 SVGAGI (reference sequence). CDR3 DNA sequence: TGTGCCAGCAGTTCGGGAGTCGGGGCTTTCTTT. Translating it yields CASSSGVGAFF.

The chain carries TRBV4-3 and TRBJ2-5, with TRBD2 matching over 7 bases. The CDR3 has 14 amino acids. Unmatched junction bases numbered 8, after V lost 5 bases and J lost 5 bases. In germline, CDR1 is LGHNA, CDR2 YSLEER. The CDR3 region is CASSEGGPGETQYF. The CDR3 DNA reads as TGCGCCAGCAGCGAGGGAGGGCCCGGGGAGACCCAGTACTTC.

The chain recombines TRBV7-9 with TRBJ2-7; 9 bases fit TRBD2. CDR1 is SEHNR and CDR2 is FQNEAQ in the germline V gene (reference sequence). V trimming: 6 bases; J trimming: 3 bases; junction bases outside the gene matches: 9. The length of the CDR3 is 15 residues. CDR3 coding DNA: TGTGCCAGCAGGGCAGAGCTAGCGGGGAACTACGAGCAGTACTTC. Its protein is CASRAELAGNYEQYF.

The CDR3 coding sequence is TGTGCCAGCAGTGCCTCGACAGCGGGTGCCAATCAGCCCCAGCATTTT. The encoded protein is CASSASTAGANQPQHF. The V gene is TRBV6-4, the J gene TRBJ1-5, with D maybe TRBD1 (5 bases). This CDR3 spans 16 amino acids. V was cut by 4 bases and J by 3 bases, with 16 bases left in between. Per the germline V gene, CDR1 is MRHNA and CDR2 is SNTAGT.

V usage is TRBV4-1 and J usage is TRBJ2-5, with a possible D match to TRBD2 (5 bases). The J call may be wrong; the DNA end is better matched by TRBJ2-7. The CDR3 spans 14 residues. The germline gives CDR1 MGHRA, CDR2 YSYEKL. The CDR3 DNA follows: TGCGCCAGCAGCCAATTGGATACGGGGTACGAGCAGTACTTC. It specifies CASSQLDTGYEQYF.

V usage is TRBV11-2 and J usage is TRBJ2-2; tentative D call: TRBD1 (6 bases). Trimming left V 5 bases short and J 3 bases short, with 13 bases between. From germline, CDR1 is SGHAT and CDR2 FQNNGV. The CDR3 covers 15 residues. CDR3 region: CASSRRQDYTGELFF. DNA of the CDR3: TGTGCCAGCAGCCGGAGACAGGATTACACCGGGGAGCTGTTTTTT. The whole variable domain, filled in from reference TRBV11-2 and TRBJ2-2, reads EAGVAQSPRYKIIEKRQSVAFWCNPISGHATLYWYQQILGQGPKLLIQFQNNGVVDDSQLPKDRFSAERLKGVDSTLKIQPAKLEDSAVYLCASSRRQDYTGELFFGEGSRLTVL.

The chain joins TRBV19 to TRBJ1-1, with D tentatively TRBD1 (5 bases). The germline V and J ends were trimmed by 5 bases and 5 bases, with 15 bases remaining between them. The CDR3 sequence is 14 residues long. Germline V gene sequence: CDR1 LNHDA, CDR2 SQIVND (reference sequence). The CDR3 region is CASSHSSGRTEAFF. The CDR3, as DNA: TGTGCCAGTAGTCATAGCTCAGGGAGGACTGAAGCTTTCTTT. Using reference TRBV19 and TRBJ1-1 for the parts outside the CDR3, the full variable domain is DGGITQSPKYLFRKEGQNVTLSCEQNLNHDAMYWYRQDPGQGLRLIYYSQIVNDFQKGDIAEGYSVSREKKESFPLTVTSAQKNPTAFYLCASSHSSGRTEAFFGQGTRLTVV.

J is TRBJ2-7 and V is TRBV11-3; D might be TRBD2 (7 bases). CDR3 length: 13 amino acids. The V gene lost 6 bases and the J gene lost 4 bases, with 13 bases spanning the gap. Per germline, CDR1 SGHNT and CDR2 YENEEA. CDR3 protein: CASSLGRGYEQYF. CDR3 nucleotides: TGTGCCAGCAGTCTAGGGAGGGGGTACGAGCAGTACTTC. The entire variable domain, with the rest obtained from reference TRBV11-3 and TRBJ2-7, is as follows: EAGVVQSPRYKIIEKKQPVAFWCNPISGHNTLYWYLQNLGQGPELLIRYENEEAVDDSQLPKDRFSAERLKGVDSTLKIQPAELGDSAVYLCASSLGRGYEQYFGPGTRLTVT.

The gene calls are TRBV23-1 and TRBJ2-6; D is unclear. TRBV23-1 is reported as an ORF; its role is uncertain. There are 14 residues in the CDR3. Trimming took 1 base from V and 6 from J, leaving 7 bases between them. The CDR3 here is CASSQCQQANVLTF. The CDR3 DNA follows: TGCGCCAGCAGTCAATGTCAACAGGCCAACGTCCTGACTTTC.

The gene calls are TRBV7-9 and TRBJ2-7; 9 nucleotides match TRBD2. This CDR3 comprises 15 residues. The V segment lost 4 bases and the J segment 7 bases; nucleotides outside the gene matches: 11. From germline, CDR1 is SEHNR and CDR2 FQNEAQ (reference sequence). The chain's CDR3 is CASSWHPAGGGEQYF. The CDR3, as DNA: TGTGCCAGCAGCTGGCACCCAGCGGGAGGTGGTGAGCAGTACTTC.

This clone has just one count. V and J are TRBV19 and TRBJ2-4; 9 bases are shared with TRBD1. Trimming at V came to 0 bases and at J to 5 bases, leaving 8 bases not matched to a gene. The CDR3 runs 17 residues. The germline V gene has CDR1 LNHDA and CDR2 SQIVND (reference sequence). Here the CDR3 reads CASSIDDYRGPQNIQYF. CDR3 sequence (DNA): TGTGCCAGTAGTATAGATGATTACAGGGGGCCCCAAAACATTCAGTACTTC.

This chain connects TRBV4-3 to TRBJ2-1; 8 bases are shared with TRBD2. CDR1 and CDR2 (germline): LGHNA, YSLEER. The CDR3 consists of 16 residues. Losses at the gene ends were 1 base for V and 4 bases for J; bases not matched to a gene: 6. The CDR3: CASSQVAGSIYNEQFF. The DNA for the CDR3 is TGCGCCAGCAGCCAAGTAGCGGGGTCTATATACAATGAGCAGTTCTTC.

The rearrangement joins TRBV19 to TRBJ2-2; TRBD1 matches at 12 bases. CDR1 and CDR2 (germline): LNHDA, SQIVND (reference sequence). V gave up 5 bases and J gave up 6 bases; unmatched junction bases: 4. The CDR3 loop spans 15 amino acids. The CDR3 loop is CASSWDRGLSGELFF. CDR3 DNA sequence: TGTGCCAGTAGTTGGGACAGGGGGCTTTCCGGGGAGCTGTTTTTT. The full variable domain, rest sourced from reference TRBV19 and TRBJ2-2, is DGGITQSPKYLFRKEGQNVTLSCEQNLNHDAMYWYRQDPGQGLRLIYYSQIVNDFQKGDIAEGYSVSREKKESFPLTVTSAQKNPTAFYLCASSWDRGLSGELFFGEGSRLTVL.

The rearrangement uses TRBV19 and TRBJ2-2; D unclear. Germline V gives CDR1 LNHDA, CDR2 SQIVND (reference sequence). Trimming cost V 5 bases and J 4 bases, with 11 bases left between them. The CDR3 spans 14 residues. Here the CDR3 reads CASSFEQITGELFF. In nucleotides, the CDR3 is TGTGCCAGTAGTTTTGAGCAAATCACCGGGGAGCTGTTTTTT. The full variable domain, its missing parts supplied by reference TRBV19 and TRBJ2-2, is DGGITQSPKYLFRKEGQNVTLSCEQNLNHDAMYWYRQDPGQGLRLIYYSQIVNDFQKGDIAEGYSVSREKKESFPLTVTSAQKNPTAFYLCASSFEQITGELFFGEGSRLTVL.

V and J are TRBV27 and TRBJ2-7; TRBD2 might be the D (6 bases). This CDR3 has 15 amino acids. Per the germline V gene, CDR1 is MNHEY and CDR2 is SMNVEV (reference sequence). V shed 4 bases and J shed 3 bases, with 16 bases lying between them. CDR3 coding DNA: TGTGCCAGCAGTTGGGGAGGATACGGACACTACGAGCAGTACTTC. Protein product: CASSWGGYGHYEQYF.

The chain employs TRBV27 and TRBJ1-1, with a tentative D call TRBD1 (6 bases). V lost 2 bases and J 6 bases, leaving 13 bases between the germline ends. The germline gives CDR1 MNHEY, CDR2 SMNVEV (reference sequence). There are 14 residues in the CDR3. The CDR3 DNA reads TGTGCCAGCAGTTTAAACGCAGGGGCAGCTGAAGCTTTCTTT. Translated, it gives CASSLNAGAAEAFF.

V is TRBV30 and J is TRBJ2-1; TRBD2 matches 13 bases. The CDR3 contains 16 residues. Germline values: CDR1 GTSNPN, CDR2 SVGIG (reference sequence). Trimming cost V 5 bases and J 7 bases; bases outside gene matches: 11. The CDR3 coding sequence is TGTGCCTGGCGGACTAGCGGGAGTTTCGGTTTAAATGAGCAGTTCTTC. Translated, it gives CAWRTSGSFGLNEQFF.

The V gene is TRBV9, the J gene TRBJ2-3; tentative D call: TRBD2 (5 bases). The CDR3 runs to 17 residues. CDR1 and CDR2 from the germline V gene are SGDLS and YYNGEE. Trimming shortened V by 3 bases and J by 2 bases, and 19 bases separated the two germline ends. For the CDR3, the DNA is TGTGCCAGCAGCGAAAGCGGAGATCGGTTACACACAGATACGCAGTATTTT. Encoded protein: CASSESGDRLHTDTQYF.

V is TRBV9 and J is TRBJ2-7; 7 bases are a match to TRBD1. With 0 bases clipped from V and 2 bases from J, the junction kept 5 bases outside the gene matches. The V gene's germline CDR1 is SGDLS and CDR2 YYNGEE. CDR3 size: 15 residues. CDR3 nucleotides: TGTGCCAGCAGCGTAGCCCGGGACAGAGCCTACGAGCAGTACTTC. Translating gives CASSVARDRAYEQYF.

The rearrangement uses TRBV29-1 and TRBJ2-6, with TRBD1 matching over 7 bases. This CDR3 spans 18 amino acids. Germline values: CDR1 SQVTM, CDR2 ANQGSEA. J lost 0 bases, V lost 0 bases, and 8 bases had no gene match. The CDR3 nucleotides read TGCAGCGTTGAAGACCGGGACAGTTCTCTCTCTGGGGCCAACGTCCTGACTTTC. Encoded protein: CSVEDRDSSLSGANVLTF.

V gene TRBV27 combines with J gene TRBJ1-1, with D hard to call. CDR1 is MNHEY, CDR2 SMNVEV, per germline (reference sequence). The CDR3 runs 15 residues. Trimming pared 6 bases from V and 0 bases from J, leaving 14 bases between. CDR3 nucleotide sequence: TGTGCCAGCAGCCCCGGGAGCCGTATGAACACTGAAGCTTTCTTT. It is translated as CASSPGSRMNTEAFF.

V usage is TRBV5-1 and J usage is TRBJ1-2; no definite D call. Germline CDR1 and CDR2: SGHRS and YFSETQ. Deletions cut 0 bases from V and 8 bases from J, with 8 bases between. The CDR3 consists of 12 residues. This CDR3 is CASSLAGGGYTF. The CDR3 bases are TGCGCCAGCAGCTTGGCGGGAGGGGGCTACACCTTC.